This T cell receptor beta chain was retrieved from a study of beta chain features in type 1 diabetes. This clone was observed a handful of times. Its antigen is unidentified. The whole isolated RNA underwent reverse transcription, so sequencing captured expressed TCRB transcripts. Sequencing used immunoSEQ multiplex PCR; TCRdb keeps in-frame clones, though not all of them. In the table there are over 350,000 clones, about 14% of which are singletons. Overall study findings and caveats: Shortening of TCRB CDR3s, moderate but significant, appeared in all four CD4+ subsets of Type 1 diabetes patients.

This sequence was found in a woman between 18 and 29 years old in good health. Sequenced: naive CD4+ T cells from blood.

The CDR3 nucleotides read TGTGCCAGCAGCCAAAGCGGGGGGGACAATGAGCAGTTCTTC. Translating it yields CASSQSGGDNEQFF. V is TRBV4-2 and J is TRBJ2-1, with TRBD2 identical over 10 bases. The V segment lost 2 bases and the J segment 5 bases; nucleotides outside the gene matches: 0. Germline CDR1 LGHNA, CDR2 YNFKEQ. The CDR3 has 14 residues.